These 18 T cell receptor beta chains share one sample of origin, sequenced in a study of identical twins. TCRdb re-called the 5' RACE reads through MiXCR, storing one row per CDR3 protein. Here the sample spans just under 650,000 distinct CDR3 sequences, 7.1% being singletons. The same sample was also studied in work on yellow fever vaccine responses in identical twins.

The specimen was PBMCs. Receptor source: a woman between 18 and 30 years old in good health.

The genes are TRBV5-1 and TRBJ2-6; a weak D match, TRBD2 (6 bases). The CDR3 contains 19 residues. Germline V CDR1 and CDR2: SGHRS, YFSETQ. The germline V and J ends were trimmed by 9 bases and 0 bases, with 25 bases remaining between them. CDR3 in amino acids: CATRYQAGASNSGANVLTF. CDR3 nucleotides: TGCGCCACCAGGTATCAAGCGGGTGCTTCTAACTCTGGGGCCAACGTCCTGACTTTC.

The sample holds a few counts of this clonotype. J is TRBJ1-2 and V is TRBV28; TRBD1 matches at 7 bases. Germline V lookup: CDR1 MDHEN, CDR2 SYDVKM. The CDR3 runs 14 residues. V lost 3 bases and J lost 3; bases outside the gene matches: 4. The CDR3 spells CASSLGRGDYGYTF. The DNA of the CDR3 is TGTGCCAGCAGTTTGGGCAGGGGGGACTATGGCTACACCTTC.

This clonotype has at least ten counts. The chain links TRBV6-1 to TRBJ1-2; D remains ambiguous. CDR1 and CDR2 (germline): MNHNS, SASEGT. The CDR3 spans 13 residues. Trimming took 6 bases from V and 4 from J, leaving 12 bases between them. This CDR3 reads CASRALAAYGYTF. DNA for the CDR3: TGTGCCAGCAGAGCGTTAGCCGCCTATGGCTACACCTTC.

This clonotype was counted many times. J is TRBJ2-5 and V is TRBV28, with 7 nucleotides matching TRBD2. The germline CDR1 and CDR2 sequences are MDHEN and SYDVKM. The CDR3 covers 15 residues. The junction had 8 bases not matched to a gene; V was cut back by 2 bases and J by 5 bases. CDR3 sequence reads: CASSLLGGSGETQYF. The CDR3 nucleotides read TGTGCCAGCAGTTTACTGGGCGGGAGTGGGGAGACCCAGTACTTC.

This clonotype was counted a few times. The chain carries TRBV5-1 and TRBJ1-2; TRBD1 matches 9 bases. Germline V gene sequence: CDR1 SGHRS, CDR2 YFSETQ. Unmatched junction bases numbered 15, after V lost 7 bases and J lost 2 bases. The CDR3 has 17 residues. CDR3 loop: CASPPGTGSILNYGYTF. DNA of the CDR3: TGCGCCAGCCCACCCGGGACAGGGTCGATTTTGAACTATGGCTACACCTTC.

The chain joins TRBV19 to TRBJ2-1; tentative D call: TRBD2 (5 bases). The V gene's germline CDR1 is LNHDA and CDR2 SQIVND (reference sequence). The CDR3 covers 15 residues. The V and J ends lost 3 bases and 7 bases respectively, with 16 bases between them. CDR3 loop: CASSMYGISVNEQFF. The CDR3 nucleotides are TGTGCCAGTAGTATGTACGGGATTAGTGTTAATGAGCAGTTCTTC.

Ten or more counts support this clonotype. The gene calls are TRBV5-5 and TRBJ2-4; weak D call: TRBD1 (6 bases). The germline V gene has CDR1 SGHKS and CDR2 YYEKEE (reference sequence). V was clipped by 1 base and J by 9 bases, with 20 bases between them. The CDR3 totals 16 residues. The CDR3 nucleotides read TGTGCCAGCAGCTTGTGGTCCACAGAGGCCAGGGGCATTCAGTACTTC. It encodes CASSLWSTEARGIQYF.

This clonotype was counted between two and nine times. The chain recombines TRBV6-2 or TRBV6-3 with TRBJ2-5; perhaps TRBD2 as D (5 bases). This CDR3 comprises 12 residues. Trimming left V 6 bases short and J 4 bases short, with 9 bases between. Per the germline V gene, CDR1 is MNHEY and CDR2 is SVGEGT. The CDR3 nucleotides are TGTGCCAGCAGAGCACTAGGAGAGACCCAGTACTTC. This sequence encodes CASRALGETQYF.

This clonotype occurred many times. The CDR3 reads CATSLGVGGNNEQFF. The CDR3, as DNA: TGCGCCACGTCCCTGGGGGTAGGAGGAAACAATGAGCAGTTCTTC. This chain uses TRBV5-1 with TRBJ2-1; possibly TRBD1 or TRBD2 for D (5 bases each). The CDR3 contains 15 residues. From germline, CDR1 is SGHRS and CDR2 YFSETQ. V was clipped by 9 bases and J by 5 bases, with 21 bases between them.

This clonotype has just a few counts. The V gene is TRBV13, the J gene TRBJ2-7, with 8 bases matching TRBD1. V was pared by 5 bases and J by 4 bases, with 7 bases of the junction left unmatched. Germline CDR1 reads PRHDT; CDR2 reads FYEKMQ (reference sequence). The CDR3 is made up of 14 amino acids. The CDR3 DNA sequence: TGTGCCAGCAGCGCTAGGACAGGGATTTACGAGCAGTACTTC. It encodes CASSARTGIYEQYF.

This clonotype was recorded many times. The genes are TRBV24-1 and TRBJ2-6; D not resolved. Germline V gene sequence: CDR1 KGHDR, CDR2 SFDVKD. CDR3 length: 18 residues. V lost 5 bases and J lost 0, with 16 bases in between. CDR3 sequence reads: CATSVGPGLSSGANVLTF. CDR3 in DNA: TGTGCCACCAGTGTAGGGCCAGGCCTAAGCTCTGGGGCCAACGTCCTGACTTTC.

This clonotype has more than one count but fewer than ten. The genes are TRBV18 and TRBJ2-2; 9 positions agree with TRBD1. Germline trimming cut 4 bases from V and 0 bases from J; bases unmatched to any gene: 6. CDR1 is KGHSH, CDR2 LQKENI, per germline. This CDR3 is built from 17 residues. Written as DNA, the CDR3 is TGTGCCAGCTCACTACAGGGGGCGAACCCGAACACCGGGGAGCTGTTTTTT. Residues: CASSLQGANPNTGELFF.

CDR3 sequence (DNA): TGTGCCAGCAGCTTAAGTAGCTCCTACGAGCAGTACGTC. Protein product: CASSLSSSYEQYV. V gene TRBV7-9 combines with J gene TRBJ2-7, with D uncertain. The CDR3 spans 13 residues. V shed 2 bases and J shed 0 bases, with 5 bases lying between them. Germline V gene data show CDR1 as SEHNR and CDR2 as FQNEAQ (reference sequence).

CDR3: CASSSASSGSSEQFF. CDR3 sequence (DNA): TGTGCCAGCAGCTCCGCTTCTAGCGGGAGTTCTGAGCAGTTCTTC. V gene TRBV11-1 combines with J gene TRBJ2-1; 10 nucleotides agree with TRBD2. The CDR3 is 15 amino acids. Germline V gives CDR1 SGHAT, CDR2 FQDESV (reference sequence). Trimming cost V 4 bases and J 9 bases; bases outside gene matches: 9.

This clonotype has at least ten counts. V usage is TRBV24-1 and J usage is TRBJ1-5, with D unclear. Germline V gene lookup returns CDR1 KGHDR and CDR2 SFDVKD. V dropped 4 bases and J dropped 3 bases, with 6 bases sitting between them. CDR3 length equals 13 residues. In nucleotides, the CDR3 is TGTGCCACCAGTGACAGCAACAATCAGCCCCAGCATTTT. Encoded protein: CATSDSNNQPQHF.

This chain links TRBV12-3 or TRBV12-4 with TRBJ2-2, with TRBD2 identical over 7 bases. With V trimmed by 6 bases and J by 2 bases, 3 bases remained unmatched. The CDR3 extends over 14 amino acids. CDR3 DNA sequence: TGTGCCAGCAGAACTAGCGTAAACACCGGGGAGCTGTTTTTT. Protein sequence: CASRTSVNTGELFF.

This clonotype was counted many times. The V and J genes are TRBV24-1 and TRBJ2-4, with D perhaps TRBD1 (6 bases). The CDR3 loop spans 17 amino acids. Germline V CDR1 and CDR2: KGHDR, SFDVKD. V was trimmed by 7 bases and J by 0 bases, leaving 18 bases between them. CDR3 DNA sequence: TGTGCCACCAGCGAGGACAGAGAAAGTATAGCCAAAAACATTCAGTACTTC. As protein: CATSEDRESIAKNIQYF.

The chain couples TRBV3-1 to TRBJ2-7; D remains ambiguous. The V gene's germline CDR1 is LGHDT and CDR2 YNNKEL (reference sequence). V gave up 5 bases and J gave up 2 bases, with 7 bases separating them. This CDR3 contains 12 residues. CDR3 DNA sequence: TGTGCCAGCAGCTTCAAGCCCTACGAGCAGTACTTC. Its protein product is CASSFKPYEQYF.